Listed below are T cell receptor beta chains from one sample, sequenced in a study of long-term antiretroviral therapy in people with HIV. Generated by immunoSEQ multiplex PCR, the TCRdb table keeps only in-frame clones and is missing some. The sample records roughly 18,000 clones, over 75% being singletons. Sequenced here: unsorted PBMCs, sampled at the start of antiretroviral therapy, before treatment. Every receptor here comes from a woman aged 40 to 50 with HIV. CDR3s include the opening cysteine and the closing phenylalanine or tryptophan. D genes are given only for firm matches. Not every row has a clone size; where given, it reads once, few, many or a size class.

cdr3_aa cdr3_nt d_call j_call clone_size v_call
CASRKGQGYFGYTF TGCGCCAGCAGAAAGGGACAGGGATATTTTGGCTACACCTTC TRBD1 TRBJ1-2 . TRBV5-1
CASSTSTLETQYF TGTGCCAGTAGTACTAGTACCCTGGAGACCCAGTACTTC . TRBJ2-5 . TRBV19
CASSLRQGAQQPQHF TGTGCCAGCAGTTTACGACAGGGGGCGCAACAGCCCCAGCATTTT TRBD1 TRBJ1-5 . TRBV28
CASSLGGTSGTNEQFF TGTGCCAGCAGCTTGGGAGGGACTAGCGGGACAAATGAGCAGTTCTTC TRBD2 TRBJ2-1 . TRBV5-4
CASSEAWTTTNEKLFF TGTGCCAGCAGTGAAGCGTGGACCACAACTAATGAAAAACTGTTTTTT . TRBJ1-4 . TRBV6-1
CASSEDVTGWNRPQHF TGTGCCAGCAGTGAAGACGTGACAGGCTGGAATCGGCCCCAGCATTTT . TRBJ1-5 . TRBV6-1
CASSQGNSGGLYEQYF TGCGCCAGCAGCCAAGGAAATTCCGGGGGGCTCTACGAGCAGTACTTC . TRBJ2-7 . TRBV4-1
CASSQAKLGGTEAFF TGCGCCAGCAGCCAAGCAAAACTAGGGGGGACTGAAGCTTTCTTT . TRBJ1-1 . TRBV4-3
CASNTGDQDTQYF TGTGCCAGCAACACAGGGGACCAAGATACGCAGTATTTT TRBD1 TRBJ2-3 . TRBV5-5
CASRQGNLYEQYF TGTGCCAGCAGACAGGGTAATCTCTACGAGCAGTACTTC . TRBJ2-7 . TRBV6-6
CASSLGGVHEQYF TGTGCCAGCAGCCTGGGCGGGGTCCACGAGCAGTACTTC . TRBJ2-7 . TRBV7-2
CASSPLGRDRGAKQYF TGTGCCAGCTCACCACTAGGGAGGGACAGGGGAGCTAAGCAGTACTTC TRBD1 TRBJ2-7 . TRBV18
CASSQMTGAGNTEAFF TGTGCCAGCTCGCAGATGACAGGGGCAGGGAACACTGAAGCTTTCTTT TRBD1 TRBJ1-1 . TRBV18
CASSSTLAGGRETQYF TGCGCCAGCAGCTCTACTCTAGCGGGGGGCCGGGAGACCCAGTACTTC TRBD2 TRBJ2-5 once TRBV5-1
CASSTGSGANVLTF TGTGCCAGCAGTACCGGGAGTGGGGCCAACGTCCTGACTTTC . TRBJ2-6 . TRBV7-3
CASSLGVAGSGELFF TGTGCCAGCAGCTTAGGGGTAGCGGGGTCTGGGGAGCTGTTTTTT TRBD2 TRBJ2-2 medium-sized TRBV11-2
CASSAGPAKGAHEQYF TGTGCCAGCAGTGCGGGGCCGGCGAAGGGGGCCCACGAGCAGTACTTC . TRBJ2-7 . TRBV27
CASSHLLSGYSTDTQYF TGTGCCAGCAGCCACCTCCTTAGCGGGTACAGCACAGATACGCAGTATTTT TRBD2 TRBJ2-3 . TRBV14
CASSLDSGTGGYNSPLHF TGTGCCAGCAGCTTAGACTCCGGGACAGGGGGCTATAATTCACCCCTCCACTTT TRBD1 TRBJ1-6 once TRBV7-2
CATSRDRVSSHGYTF TGTGCCACCAGCCGGGACAGGGTTTCCTCGCATGGCTACACCTTC TRBD1 TRBJ1-2 . TRBV15